This T cell receptor (beta chain) was profiled in a study of shared clonotypes between healthy human individuals. This CDR3 is 13 amino acids long. Per germline, CDR1 SGHTA and CDR2 FQGNSA. V was clipped by 5 bases and J by 5 bases, with 12 bases between them. In regard to this clone: Its antigen is not identified.

Findings and limits, study-wide: Represented diversity, genetic and exposure-history alike, was limited by few donors.

Only in-frame clones appear in the TCRdb table, and some are missing; sequencing was by immunoSEQ multiplex PCR. The table has millions of clones, around nine tenths seen once. The chain couples TRBV7-2 to TRBJ1-1; D unclear. Sequencing was performed on naive CD4+ T cells sorted from blood. This sample's subset: CD45RA+ positively selected. This TCR was sampled from a man younger than 35 in good health. In DNA, the CDR3 is TGTGCCAGCAGCGCTCACCTAACTACTGAAGCTTTCTTT. This encodes CASSAHLTTEAFF.